The 12 T cell receptor beta chains given below trace back to one sample, sequenced in a study of T-cell memory formation after mild COVID-19. One entry per CDR3 protein, called by TCRdb with MiXCR from the 5' RACE reads. Of about 190,000 distinct CDR3 sequences listed, roughly 27% are singletons. Sequencing used PBMCs or a T cell subset sorted from them (not recorded which). Receptors were obtained from an adult woman who had mild COVID-19 (a few samples of this study predate the infection). Cell type and time point are not known.

The table lists this clonotype with a few counts. The gene calls are TRBV14 and TRBJ2-5, with D possibly being TRBD2 (5 bases). V lost 4 bases, J lost 4 bases, and 19 bases lay in between. The germline gives CDR1 SGHDN, CDR2 FVKESK. The CDR3 has 16 residues. In DNA, the CDR3 is TGTGCCAGCAGCCCGGGAACAGCGATAAGGGCAGAGACCCAGTACTTC. Amino acid sequence: CASSPGTAIRAETQYF.

This clonotype was seen a few times. The chain joins TRBV4-1 to TRBJ1-1; D is ambiguous. The V end was cut by 8 bases, the J end by 0 bases, with 16 bases between. The germline V gene encodes CDR1 MGHRA and CDR2 YSYEKL. This CDR3 contains 15 residues. The CDR3 sequence is CASSLSQGLNTEAFF. CDR3 DNA sequence: TGCGCCAGCTCCTTATCCCAAGGCTTGAACACTGAAGCTTTCTTT.

The chain is built from TRBV6-5 and TRBJ2-3; 8 bases map to TRBD1. Germline CDR1 and CDR2: MNHEY and SVGAGI. The CDR3 has 15 amino acids. The trim removed 8 bases at V and 2 bases at J, leaving 9 bases unmatched. The CDR3 here is CASLFLDRVTDTQYF. The CDR3 region has the DNA TGTGCCAGCCTCTTTTTGGACAGGGTCACAGATACGCAGTATTTT.

By proportion, this clonotype is medium-sized. The chain uses TRBV29-1 and TRBJ1-2; a weak D match, TRBD1 (5 bases). The V gene lost 4 bases and the J gene lost 4 bases, with 10 bases spanning the gap. Germline-derived CDR1 and CDR2 are SQVTM and ANQGSEA. CDR3 length: 12 amino acids. This chain's CDR3 is CSVGGMGYGYTF. The CDR3 DNA sequence: TGCAGCGTTGGGGGGATGGGCTATGGCTACACCTTC.

The rearrangement uses TRBV7-9 and TRBJ2-7; D ambiguous. There are 12 residues in the CDR3. Germline-derived CDR1 and CDR2 are SEHNR and FQNEAQ (reference sequence). The V gene lost 6 bases and the J gene lost 1 base, with 7 bases spanning the gap. The CDR3 spells CASSAQSYEQYF. In DNA form, the CDR3 reads TGTGCCAGCAGTGCACAGTCCTACGAGCAGTACTTC. Using reference TRBV7-9 and TRBJ2-7 for the parts outside the CDR3, the full variable domain is DTGVSQNPRHKITKRGQNVTFRCDPISEHNRLYWYRQTLGQGPEFLTYFQNEAQLEKSRLLSDRFSAERPKGSFSTLEIQRTEQGDSAMYLCASSAQSYEQYFGPGTRLTVT.

This clonotype occurred a few times. V and J are TRBV12-3 or TRBV12-4 and TRBJ1-4, with D maybe TRBD1 (6 bases). This CDR3 is built from 12 residues. V dropped 4 bases and J dropped 7 bases, with 7 bases sitting between them. The CDR3 loop is CASSSTGEKLFF. The CDR3 bases are TGTGCCAGCAGTTCGACAGGTGAAAAACTGTTTTTT.

This clonotype has only a few counts. The gene calls are TRBV4-2 and TRBJ2-1; 10 bases are shared with TRBD2. V lost 4 bases and J lost 5; bases outside the gene matches: 5. Germline loops: CDR1 LGHNA, CDR2 YNFKEQ. This CDR3 is built from 15 residues. The CDR3 DNA is TGTGCCAGCAGCCCTCCTAGCGGGAGAGACAATGAGCAGTTCTTC. It yields the protein CASSPPSGRDNEQFF.

This clonotype has just a few counts. The chain recombines TRBV7-8 with TRBJ2-1, with 13 bases identical to TRBD2. After removal of 5 bases from V and 0 bases from J, the junction contained 10 bases not matched to a gene. The germline V gene has CDR1 SGHVS and CDR2 FQNEAQ. The CDR3 is 19 amino acids. The CDR3 loop is CASSDRTSGSTSSYNEQFF. CDR3 DNA sequence: TGTGCCAGCAGCGACAGGACTAGCGGGAGTACAAGCTCCTACAATGAGCAGTTCTTC. The variable domain in full, with the rest retrieved from reference TRBV7-8 and TRBJ2-1, is GAGVSQSPRYKVAKRGQDVALRCDPISGHVSLFWYQQALGQGPEFLTYFQNEAQLDKSGLPSDRFFAERPEGSVSTLKIQRTQQEDSAVYLCASSDRTSGSTSSYNEQFFGPGTRLTVL.

V and J are TRBV6-2 or TRBV6-3 and TRBJ2-2, with D perhaps matching TRBD2 (6 bases). This CDR3 region has 14 residues. V lost 9 bases and J 5 bases, leaving 16 bases between the germline ends. The V gene's germline CDR1 is MNHEY and CDR2 SVGEGT. CDR3 residues: CASTTAGFTGELFF. The CDR3, as DNA: TGTGCCAGTACCACTGCGGGGTTTACCGGGGAGCTGTTTTTT.

The chain carries TRBV6-6 and TRBJ1-5; TRBD1 is a possible D gene (6 bases). Trimming took 2 bases from V and 5 from J, leaving 13 bases between them. The CDR3 consists of 15 residues. CDR1 and CDR2 from the germline V gene are MNHNY and SVGAGI (reference sequence). The CDR3 loop reads CASSYSAQGYQPQHF. The CDR3 nucleotides are TGTGCCAGCAGTTACAGCGCGCAGGGGTATCAGCCCCAGCATTTT.

This clonotype showed up just a few times. The chain couples TRBV11-2 to TRBJ2-7; 7 bases line up with TRBD2. The CDR3 has 18 amino acids. The trim removed 5 bases at V and 7 bases at J, leaving 23 bases unmatched. Germline V lookup: CDR1 SGHAT, CDR2 FQNNGV. The CDR3 DNA sequence: TGTGCCAGCAGCCCACTAGGAGCGGGGTTCGGATGGAAGAGGGAGCAGTACTTC. Its protein is CASSPLGAGFGWKREQYF.

Only a few counts were recorded for this clonotype. In nucleotides, the CDR3 is TGTGCCAGCACCATCCAGGCTGGCGGGAGTCTAGGAGAGCAGTTCTTC. Amino acid sequence: CASTIQAGGSLGEQFF. This chain connects TRBV12-3 or TRBV12-4 to TRBJ2-1; the match to TRBD2 covers 7 bases. The CDR3 loop spans 16 amino acids. V trimming: 7 bases; J trimming: 10 bases; junction bases outside the gene matches: 19.